A single sample is the source of the 29 T cell receptor beta chains below, sequenced in a study of tumor-infiltrating lymphocytes in primary liver carcinoma. Co-extraction yielded RNA and DNA from around 20-30 mg of unsorted bulk tissue. Starting material of around 490 ng total RNA yielded TCR beta cDNA via a constant-region primer. A slightly modified ARM-PCR protocol with three nested multiplex PCR rounds produced these TCR beta libraries. Researchers ran the first two PCR rounds for roughly 10 cycles each with TRBV1-TRBV30 forward primers and a C-beta reverse primer. MiXCR was run by TCRdb on the multiplex PCR reads, yielding one entry per CDR3 protein. The sample has around 25,000 distinct CDR3 sequences; 60% to 85% are singletons. Sample: liver tumor tissue from sampling region 3. Subset given: tumor region T3, left-lateral pole. These receptors were obtained from a man in his forties with primary liver carcinoma and hepatitis B virus infection.

This clonotype is a singleton in its sample. This CDR3 is missing its conserved last phenylalanine or tryptophan, likely due to a read error. V is TRBV10-3 and J is TRBJ1-2; 8 bases align to TRBD1. Germline CDR1 reads ENHRY; CDR2 reads SYGVKD. The CDR3 runs 12 residues. CDR3 sequence (DNA): TGTTCCATCAGTGACAGGGGTTATGGCTACACCTCC. This codes for CSISDRGYGYTS.

About this clonotype itself: The junction and the germline gene differ at one end; a read error may be behind it. The chain has TRBV7-8 and TRBJ2-1; TRBD2 is a possible D gene (5 bases). The CDR3 has 18 residues. CDR1 SGHVS and CDR2 FQNEAQ come from the germline V gene. In nucleotides, the CDR3 is TGTGCCAGCAGCTTACTAGTGGGAGAGCCAAGCTCCTACAATAAGCAGTTCTTC. Translation gives CASSLLVGEPSSYNKQFF.

As for this clonotype: Given the absence of the conserved phenylalanine or tryptophan at the CDR3 end, a read error is likely. V is TRBV28 and J is TRBJ2-7; a weak D match, TRBD2 (7 bases). Between the trimmed V and J ends, which lost 3 bases and 1 base, there was a span of 13 bases. Germline CDR1 is MDHEN and CDR2 is SYDVKM. The CDR3 has 15 amino acids. CDR3 residues: CASSLGGHVSYEQYL. The CDR3 DNA is TGTGCCAGCAGTTTGGGGGGGCACGTTTCCTACGAGCAGTACCTC.

V gene TRBV6-2 or TRBV6-3 combines with J gene TRBJ1-1, with 7 bases lining up with TRBD1. The V gene's germline CDR1 is MNHEY and CDR2 SVGEGT. The CDR3 sequence is 16 residues long. V was clipped by 10 bases and J by 1 base; unmatched bases: 15. The CDR3 coding sequence is TGTGCCAACAGCCTCAACCTGCAGGGGGAGAACACTGAAGCTTTCTTT. It specifies CANSLNLQGENTEAFF.

Judged by abundance, this clonotype is medium-sized. V gene TRBV6-2 or TRBV6-3 combines with J gene TRBJ1-5, with 7 bases aligning to TRBD1. The CDR3 has 17 amino acids. Germline loops: CDR1 MNHEY, CDR2 SVGEGT. After removal of 7 bases from V and 0 bases from J, the junction contained 12 bases not matched to a gene. CDR3 sequence reads: CASTPTEGAYSNQPQHF. CDR3 nucleotides: TGTGCCAGCACCCCTACAGAGGGGGCGTATAGCAATCAGCCCCAGCATTTT.

A remark on this clonotype: One end of the junction does not line up with germline, which may come from a read error. V and J are TRBV11-2 and TRBJ2-5, with 8 bases aligning to TRBD2. Per germline, CDR1 SGHAT and CDR2 FQNNGV. The CDR3 is 16 residues long. CDR3 amino acids: CARSQAPGGGKETQYF. The DNA for the CDR3 is TGTGCTCGCAGCCAAGCTCCTGGCGGGGGGAAAGAGACTCAGTACTTC.

V and J are TRBV29-1 and TRBJ2-1; 9 bases match TRBD1. Germline trimming cut 8 bases from V and 7 bases from J; bases unmatched to any gene: 6. The CDR3 is 12 amino acids. Germline lookup yields CDR1 SQVTM and CDR2 ANQGSEA. CDR3 sequence reads: CSPRQGGNEQFF. CDR3 DNA sequence: TGCAGCCCCCGACAGGGGGGTAATGAGCAGTTCTTC.

A note on this clonotype: This may be a read error: a much more frequent sequence differs by one nucleotide. This chain uses TRBV20-1 with TRBJ2-1; 9 positions agree with TRBD2. V shed 7 bases and J 7 bases; nucleotides not matched to a gene: 8. The CDR3 sequence is 13 residues long. Germline CDR1 and CDR2: DFQATT and SNEGSKA (reference sequence). This CDR3 is CSVLLSGRNEQFF. The CDR3 DNA sequence: TGCAGTGTCCTGCTGAGCGGGAGGAATGAGCAGTTCTTC.

This clonotype showed up just once. At one of its ends the junction is not consistent with the germline gene, which may arise from a read error. The CDR3 here is CASSPAGASTVVKNIQYF. CDR3 DNA: TGTGCCAGCAGCCCAGCTGGGGCTTCCACGGTGGTCAAAAACATTCAGTACTTT. This rearrangement joins TRBV11-2 to TRBJ2-4; D possibly corresponds to TRBD1 (5 bases). Germline V gives CDR1 SGHAT, CDR2 FQNNGV. The CDR3 covers 18 residues.

Details on this clonotype: Compared with germline, one end of the junction differs, possibly owing to a read error. This chain links TRBV4-1 with TRBJ2-1, with D unclear. The CDR3 extends over 15 amino acids. CDR1 MGHRA and CDR2 YSYEKL come from the germline V gene. CDR3 residues: CARSPLRNNNIERFF. DNA of the CDR3: TGCGCCAGGAGCCCGCTCCGTAACAACAACATTGAGCGGTTCTTC.

With respect to this clonotype: Relative to the germline gene, one junction end is altered; a read error may explain this. The CDR3 nucleotides are TGTGCCACTCGGGCTAGCGGGAGATACGGGCAGTACTTC. Residues: CATRASGRYGQYF. The V gene is TRBV6-2 or TRBV6-3, the J gene TRBJ2-7; 10 nucleotides align to TRBD2. There are 13 residues in the CDR3. Germline V gene lookup returns CDR1 MNHEY and CDR2 SVGEGT.

This clonotype was picked up a small number of times. A junction end diverges from the germline sequence, so it may reflect a read error. The V call is TRBV6-1, the J call TRBJ2-7; unclear D gene. CDR1 and CDR2 (germline): MNHNS, SASEGT. The CDR3 spans 13 residues. The CDR3 DNA sequence: TGTGACAGCAGTGACTGGGTTTTCTACGAGCAGTACTTC. This encodes CDSSDWVFYEQYF.

This chain uses TRBV5-1 with TRBJ2-3; possible D gene TRBD1, 5 bases. The V gene's germline CDR1 is SGHRS and CDR2 YFSETQ. The CDR3 extends over 13 amino acids. V lost 9 bases and J lost 4, with 15 bases in between. In DNA form, the CDR3 reads TGCGCCAACAGAGGCACAGGACCAGATACGCAGTATTTT. Translated: CANRGTGPDTQYF.

On this clonotype itself: Because the CDR3 is missing its conserved closing phenylalanine or tryptophan, this is likely a read error. Because the CDR3's place on the DNA is in doubt, the DNA is left out and the CDR3 is given as listed by TCRdb. CDR3 residues: CASSAGLSMISEALL. The gene calls are TRBV11-1 and TRBJ1-1. The CDR3 has 15 amino acids, counting both end residues. CDR1 and CDR2 (germline): SGHAT, FQDESV (reference sequence).

Comment on this clonotype: Because the CDR3 is missing its conserved closing phenylalanine or tryptophan, this is likely a read error. No DNA is shown, since the ends of the CDR3 on it are uncertain; the CDR3 is the one TCRdb lists. The rearrangement links TRBV11-1 to TRBJ1-1. Looked up from germline, CDR1 is SGHAT and CDR2 is FQDESV (reference sequence). The CDR3 numbers 15 amino acids, ends counted. The chain's CDR3 is CASSAGLGMITEGFL.

This clonotype has only a few counts. J is TRBJ2-1 and V is TRBV6-2 or TRBV6-3, with 7 positions matching TRBD1. Germline CDR1 is MNHEY and CDR2 is SVGEGT. The CDR3 runs 13 residues. V shed 3 bases and J 12 bases; nucleotides not matched to a gene: 8. The DNA for the CDR3 is TGTGCCAGCAGTTATAGAGGGGGCAATATGCAGTTCTTC. It is translated as CASSYRGGNMQFF.

Details on this clonotype: Here the CDR3 omits its conserved ending phenylalanine or tryptophan, so a read error is the likely source. CDR3 nucleotides: TGCAGCCTTGCCATGGCAGGCCCCGGGGAGCAGTTCTTA. As protein: CSLAMAGPGEQFL. The gene calls are TRBV29-1 and TRBJ2-1; D ambiguous. The CDR3 runs 13 residues. V lost 8 bases to trimming and J lost 10 bases, with 21 bases between them. Germline CDR1 SQVTM, CDR2 ANQGSEA.

On this clonotype: With a much larger clone just one base away, this may be a read error. This rearrangement joins TRBV29-1 to TRBJ2-7; no definite D call. V was cut by 6 bases and J by 2 bases, with 8 bases left in between. The CDR3 contains 11 residues. The germline gives CDR1 SQVTM, CDR2 ANQGSEA. The CDR3 sequence is CSVRVAYEQYF. In nucleotides, the CDR3 is TGCAGCGTAAGGGTTGCCTACGAGCAGTACTTC.

As concerns this clonotype: Here the CDR3 omits its conserved ending phenylalanine or tryptophan, so a read error is the likely source. The chain employs TRBV13 and TRBJ2-7; 9 bases fit TRBD2. Per the germline V gene, CDR1 is PRHDT and CDR2 is FYEKMQ (reference sequence). The length of the CDR3 is 14 residues. The CDR3 loop is CACSLTSGSYEQYL. CDR3 in DNA: TGTGCCTGCAGCTTGACTAGCGGCTCCTACGAGCAGTACTTA.

A remark on this clonotype: The junction and the germline gene differ at one end; a read error may be behind it. The V and J genes are TRBV6-2 or TRBV6-3 and TRBJ1-1; D unresolved. The CDR3 extends over 14 amino acids. From germline, CDR1 is MNHEY and CDR2 SVGEGT. CDR3 in amino acids: CPSCYPELSTEAFF. CDR3 in DNA: TGTCCCAGCTGTTACCCAGAGCTGAGCACTGAAGCTTTCTTT.

As for this clonotype: This CDR3 is missing its conserved last phenylalanine or tryptophan, likely due to a read error. This chain uses TRBV4-2 with TRBJ1-6; possible D gene TRBD1, 5 bases. The ends were cut back, 1 base at V and 9 bases at J, with 13 bases in the middle. Germline V gives CDR1 LGHNA, CDR2 YNFKEQ. The CDR3 has 15 residues. The CDR3 reads CASSQGLEGTSPLHL. In DNA form, the CDR3 reads TGTGCCAGCAGCCAAGGCCTGGAGGGGACTTCACCCCTCCACCTT.

In the case of this clonotype: No conserved phenylalanine or tryptophan is present at the end of the CDR3, so a read error is the likely explanation. The chain is built from TRBV11-2 and TRBJ2-1; the D gene is possibly TRBD1 (5 bases). This CDR3 is built from 14 residues. Germline CDR1 reads SGHAT; CDR2 reads FQNNGV. CDR3 sequence: CVSSLYRLVSEQFI. CDR3 in DNA: TGTGTCAGCAGCTTATACAGGCTAGTTAGTGAGCAGTTCATC.

V and J are TRBV6-2 or TRBV6-3 and TRBJ2-7, with TRBD2 as a possible D gene (6 bases). Germline V gene lookup returns CDR1 MNHEY and CDR2 SVGEGT. The CDR3 is 11 amino acids. CDR3: CASGIGDEQYF. CDR3 DNA: TGTGCTAGCGGAATCGGGGACGAGCAGTACTTC.

The chain combines TRBV29-1 with TRBJ1-1; a weak D match, TRBD1 (6 bases). The germline gives CDR1 SQVTM, CDR2 ANQGSEA. The CDR3 spans 12 residues. V was trimmed by 4 bases and J by 11 bases, leaving 17 bases between them. The CDR3 region has the DNA TGCAGCGTTGTGTGCACCAGGGGTGATGCTTTCTTT. It yields the protein CSVVCTRGDAFF.

About this clonotype itself: At one boundary the junction diverges from the germline segment, which might be a read error. V is TRBV4-1 and J is TRBJ2-1, with no clear D. There are 15 residues in the CDR3. Germline V gene data show CDR1 as MGHRA and CDR2 as YSYEKL. CDR3 residues: CASSPPGNNNNKQFF. The CDR3, as DNA: TGCGCCAGCAGTCCGCCTGGTAACAACAACAATAAGCAGTTCTTC.

The chain couples TRBV11-2 to TRBJ2-1; D remains unclear. Trimming cost V 5 bases and J 9 bases, with 17 bases left between them. The germline V gene has CDR1 SGHAT and CDR2 FQNNGV. CDR3 length: 14 amino acids. The chain's CDR3 is CASSPQKGLGEQFF. CDR3 sequence (DNA): TGTGCCAGCAGCCCCCAGAAGGGATTGGGTGAGCAGTTCTTC.

This clonotype showed up many times. Relative to the germline gene, one junction end is altered; a read error may explain this. The CDR3 is CASSYINTGAFF. In DNA form, the CDR3 reads TGTGCCAGCAGTTACATTAACACTGGAGCTTTCTTT. The chain recombines TRBV6-2 or TRBV6-3 with TRBJ1-1, with unresolved D. There are 12 residues in the CDR3. Germline V lookup: CDR1 MNHEY, CDR2 SVGEGT.

Points on this clonotype: Likely a read error: the CDR3 ends without its conserved phenylalanine or tryptophan. The limits of the CDR3 on the DNA are not certain, so only TCRdb's listed CDR3 is given. The V call is TRBV6-5, the J call TRBJ1-6. From its first to its last residue, the CDR3 has 13 amino acids. Germline CDR1 reads MNHEY; CDR2 reads SVGAGI. The CDR3 sequence: CASSLRAVSPLRS.

Of note for this clonotype: The DNA is left out, because the CDR3 cannot be placed on it with certainty; the CDR3 is given as TCRdb lists it. The V gene is TRBV4-1, the J gene TRBJ1-5. 16 amino acids form the CDR3, both terminal residues included. CDR1 MGHRA and CDR2 YSYEKL come from the germline V gene. This CDR3 is CASSQEVADGILPPHF.